In this sample, the clone carrying this T cell receptor (beta chain) turned up a few times. Its target is not known. The donors were members of the roughly 120-subject validation cohort (separate from the roughly 680-subject first cohort). Method: immunoSEQ multiplex PCR; TCRdb's copy keeps in-frame clones and lacks some. Among a few hundred thousand clones listed, 65% to 85% were seen once. The sample is drawn from a study of cytomegalovirus exposure and HLA in healthy donors. Findings of the study overall: The study labeled under 200 TCR beta chains cytomegalovirus-associated.

This CDR3 comprises 12 residues. Trimming took off 5 bases at V and 7 bases at J, with 9 bases between the two ends. The germline V gene encodes CDR1 SEHNR and CDR2 FQNEAQ (reference sequence). Sequencing used PBMCs. The V and J genes are TRBV7-9 and TRBJ2-1, with D perhaps TRBD2 (5 bases). The receptor's source is a woman between 25 and 40 years old in good health and CMV-seropositive. As DNA, the CDR3 is TGTGCCAGCAGCATCACGGGGAATGAGCAGTTCTTC. As protein: CASSITGNEQFF.